The TCR beta chain described here comes from a study of CD8+CD57+ T cells in acquired aplastic anemia. The study's findings and limits: Researchers report that about 29 CD8+ CDR3 sequences appeared in both patients and controls.

According to the study, genomic DNA was the template for TCR beta VDJ and CDR3 profiling. Each CDR3 protein gets one entry after TCRdb re-called the reads with MiXCR. Of approximately 260,000 distinct CDR3 sequences listed, roughly 80% are singletons. To note about this clonotype: Its antigen remains unknown.

Germline loops: CDR1 SSHAT, CDR2 FNYEAQ (reference sequence). V gave up 4 bases and J gave up 14 bases; unmatched junction bases: 19. The CDR3 runs 15 residues. Before being chosen for sequencing, patients had shown CD8+CD57+ cell expansion by flow cytometry. Severe acquired aplastic anemia affected all patients. Each patient gave a blood sample that was collected before any therapy had been received. Sequenced material: sorted CD4+, CD8+, or CD8+CD57+ T cells (not recorded which) from PBMCs. The chain has TRBV7-7 and TRBJ2-5, with 7 bases matching TRBD1. The receptor's source is a human donor with aplastic anemia. The CDR3 loop is CASSSNYRGHETYYF. In DNA, the CDR3 is TGTGCCAGCAGCTCCAACTACAGGGGTCACGAGACGTACTACTTC. The full variable domain, rest sourced from reference TRBV7-7 and TRBJ2-5, is GAGVSQSPRYKVTKRGQDVTLRCDPISSHATLYWYQQALGQGPEFLTYFNYEAQPDKSGLPSDRFSAERPEGSISTLTIQRTEQRDSAMYRCASSSNYRGHETYYFGPGTRLLVL.